This T cell receptor (beta chain) appears in the sequencing data of a study of blood T cells in healthy people across ages. Findings and caveats of the study: A strong correlation was seen between TCR beta diversity and naive T cell percentage.

As concerns this clonotype: Its specificity is not known.

CDR1 and CDR2 (germline): MGHRA, YSYEKL. V was trimmed by 0 bases and J by 2 bases, leaving 20 bases between them. The CDR3 has 18 residues. It was with a sample-barcoded 5' primer and a J-beta primer mix that a second PCR of roughly 7 to 11 cycles was run. TCRdb processed the 5' RACE reads anew with MiXCR; each CDR3 protein has one entry. The sample lists over a million distinct CDR3 sequences, around 59% occurring once. This rearrangement joins TRBV4-1 to TRBJ2-7, with D maybe TRBD2 (7 bases). This TCR was sampled from a young man in good health. Sequencing was carried out using blood. The CDR3 sequence is CASSQEEPSGTLTYEQYF. As DNA, the CDR3 is TGCGCCAGCAGCCAAGAAGAGCCCAGCGGGACACTCACCTACGAGCAGTACTTC.